This entry describes one T cell receptor (beta chain). The CDR3 loop spans 15 amino acids. Germline V CDR1 and CDR2: LGHNA, YSLEER. V lost 0 bases, J lost 4 bases, and 9 bases lay in between. The sample originates from a study of TIL therapy for anti-PD-1-resistant metastatic lung cancer. The immunoSEQ assay was v3. Libraries were prepared by immunoSEQ multiplex PCR; TCRdb keeps only in-frame clonotypes and omits some of them. The sample has about 50,000 clones, about two thirds seen once. Time point indicated: pre-treatment sample, taken before nivolumab and TIL therapy. Most excised metastases sampled were pleural nodules or supraclavicular lymph nodes.

The receptor comes from a person between 25 and 79 years old with non-small cell lung cancer. This sample comprised tumor tissue, obtained at baseline. V usage is TRBV4-3 and J usage is TRBJ1-4; D gene ambiguous. CDR3: CASSQDTWGNEKLFF. CDR3 sequence (DNA): TGCGCCAGCAGCCAAGATACATGGGGTAATGAAAAACTGTTTTTT.